Sequencing of this TCR beta chain was carried out in a study of blood T cell repertoires in COVID-19 (dated by TCRdb to the early 2020s). With regard to the full study: The collaborator samples originated in the United States, Italy and Spain and spanned the acute and convalescent phases of COVID-19. The repertoires were made available in a free public database intended to serve as a resource for research on the immune response to SARS-CoV-2. Where available, HLA class I and class II types were obtained from metadata supplied by the sample provider rather than from assay-based typing. The material from the prospective study consisted of cDNA or gDNA derived from T cells, B-cell-depleted T cells, or PBMCs. Subjects who had been exposed to COVID-19, were actively infected with it, or had recovered from it provided the deeply sampled blood TCRbeta repertoires that made up the dataset. The sample metadata nearly always contained a de-identified subject ID, COVID-19 status, age in years and sex. Samples were obtained from the ongoing ImmuneRACE study (first 160 participants) and from some 1,200 subjects provided by 6 global collaborators. What the study reported, not specific to this receptor: The quantity of clinical and demographic metadata differed by source and by participant and was supplied without curation.

A distance of 14 bases separates the germline ends of V and J, which lose 1 base and 5 bases respectively. The germline V gene (reference sequence) specifies LNHDA as CDR1 and SQIVND as CDR2. Taken from cysteine to phenylalanine, the CDR3 has 15 residues. The retained sequence is limited to the CDR3, 45 bases, with the frame set at the first base. Turning to this clone: No antigen is known for it. No quality values exist for individual bases; no much larger clone is one base distant.

TCRbeta CDR3 regions were amplified from genomic DNA using the immunoSEQ Assay, a bias-controlled multiplex PCR. On the authors' methods: The number of nucleated cells in each sample was estimated from the amplification of reference gene primers within the assay. To quantify the absolute abundance of each unique TCRbeta CDR3 rearrangement, sequence reads were collapsed and filtered. For each sample, productive Simpson clonality was calculated as the square root of Simpson's diversity index over productive rearrangements. TCRdb re-hosts the immuneACCESS table, in-frame sequences only. Its copies lack some clones; in the studies checked, an unresolved V gene accounts for under half of them, and the cause for the rest is not known. Clone size and the V and J calls come from that table; the DNA yielded D and trimming. Present in this sample are about 50,000 clones, roughly 80% of which were seen just once. Together, the top ten hold 8.8% of the sample.

Collaborating institutions collected whole blood in K2EDTA tubes following their own protocols. For TCRbeta analysis, collaborators shipped samples as frozen whole blood, isolated PBMCs, or DNA extracted from either of those sample types. The receptor comes from a man in his 60s with acute or convalescent COVID-19. The V and J genes are TRBV19 and TRBJ2-5; 5 matching bases give a weak D call of TRBD1. Sequenced sample: peripheral blood. The bases read TGTGCCAGTAGTATAGGGGGCAGGGCGGTGGAGACCCAGTACTTC. Its translation reads: CASSIGGRAVETQYF. Where the CDR3 stops, the reference TRBV19 and TRBJ2-5 genes take over; the full variable domain is DGGITQSPKYLFRKEGQNVTLSCEQNLNHDAMYWYRQDPGQGLRLIYYSQIVNDFQKGDIAEGYSVSREKKESFPLTVTSAQKNPTAFYLCASSIGGRAVETQYFGPGTRLLVL.